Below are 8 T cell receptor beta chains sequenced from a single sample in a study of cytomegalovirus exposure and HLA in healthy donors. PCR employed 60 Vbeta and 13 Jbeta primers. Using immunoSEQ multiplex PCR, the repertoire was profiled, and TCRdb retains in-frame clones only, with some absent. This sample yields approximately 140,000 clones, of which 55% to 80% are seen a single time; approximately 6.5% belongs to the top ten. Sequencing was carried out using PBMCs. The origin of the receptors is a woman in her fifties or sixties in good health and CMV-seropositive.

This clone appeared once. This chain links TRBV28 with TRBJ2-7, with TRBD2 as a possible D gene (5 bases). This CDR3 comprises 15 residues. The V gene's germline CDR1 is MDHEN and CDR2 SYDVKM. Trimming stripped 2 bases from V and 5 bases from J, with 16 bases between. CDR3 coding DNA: TGTGCCAGCAGTTTAATCCCGGGGATTAGGCACGAGCAGTACTTC. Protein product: CASSLIPGIRHEQYF.

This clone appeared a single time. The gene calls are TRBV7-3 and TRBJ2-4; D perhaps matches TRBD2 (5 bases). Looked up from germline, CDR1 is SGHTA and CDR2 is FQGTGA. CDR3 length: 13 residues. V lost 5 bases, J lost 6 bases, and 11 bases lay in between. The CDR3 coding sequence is TGTGCCAGCAGCCGGGGAGTGGGAAACATTCAGTACTTC. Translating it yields CASSRGVGNIQYF.

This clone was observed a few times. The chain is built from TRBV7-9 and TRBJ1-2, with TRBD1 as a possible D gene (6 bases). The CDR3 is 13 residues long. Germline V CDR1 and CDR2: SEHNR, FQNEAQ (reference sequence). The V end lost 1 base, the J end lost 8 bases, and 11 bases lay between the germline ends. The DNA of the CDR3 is TGTGCCAGCAGCTTAGTGTCAGGGGAGGGCTACACCTTC. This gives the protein CASSLVSGEGYTF.

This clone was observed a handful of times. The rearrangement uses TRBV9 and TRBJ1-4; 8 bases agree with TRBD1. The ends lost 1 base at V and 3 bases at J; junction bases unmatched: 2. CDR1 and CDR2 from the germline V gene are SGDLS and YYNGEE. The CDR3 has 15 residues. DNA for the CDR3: TGTGCCAGCAGCGTATGGACAGGGCCTAATGAAAAACTGTTTTTT. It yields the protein CASSVWTGPNEKLFF.

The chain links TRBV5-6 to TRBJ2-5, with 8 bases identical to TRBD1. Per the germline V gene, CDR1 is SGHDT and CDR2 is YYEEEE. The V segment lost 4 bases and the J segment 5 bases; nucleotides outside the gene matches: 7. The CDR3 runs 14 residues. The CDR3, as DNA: TGTGCCAGCAGCACAGGCAGGGGGCGGGAGACCCAGTACTTC. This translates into CASSTGRGRETQYF.

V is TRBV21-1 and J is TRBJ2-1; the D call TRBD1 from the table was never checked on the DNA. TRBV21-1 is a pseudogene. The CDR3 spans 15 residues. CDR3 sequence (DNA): TGTGCCAGCAGCAAAGAGTCGTCAGGTTACAATGAGCAGTTCTTC. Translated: CASSKESSGYNEQFF.

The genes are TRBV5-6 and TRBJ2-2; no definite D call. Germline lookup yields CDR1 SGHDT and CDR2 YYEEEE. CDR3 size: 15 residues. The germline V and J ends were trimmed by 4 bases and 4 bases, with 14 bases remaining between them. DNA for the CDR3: TGTGCCAGCAGCCCGTTCCTACGGAGCACCGGGGAGCTGTTTTTT. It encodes CASSPFLRSTGELFF.

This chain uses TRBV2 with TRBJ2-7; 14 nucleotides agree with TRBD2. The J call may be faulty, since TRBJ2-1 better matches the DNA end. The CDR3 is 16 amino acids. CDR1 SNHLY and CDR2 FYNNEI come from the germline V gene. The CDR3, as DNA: TGTGCCAGCAACCCCCTGACTAGCGGGAGGGCCAGTGAGCAGTTCTTC. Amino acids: CASNPLTSGRASEQFF.